This T cell receptor beta chain was identified in a study of blood T cell repertoires in COVID-19. Repertoires were generated with immunoSEQ multiplex PCR, while TCRdb's copy carries only in-frame clones and drops some. The data hold some 500,000 clones, with roughly 90% observed a single time. This CDR3 has 18 amino acids. Per germline, CDR1 LGHNA and CDR2 YSLEER. V lost 4 bases to trimming and J lost 3 bases; unmatched junction nucleotides: 9. This receptor was taken from a woman in her thirties or forties who had recovered from COVID-19. The chain carries TRBV4-3 and TRBJ2-1, with 13 bases fitting TRBD2. The sequenced sample was PBMCs or T cells enriched from blood (not recorded which). The CDR3 is CASSLQSRTSGSYNEQFF. CDR3 nucleotide sequence: TGCGCCAGCAGCCTGCAATCCCGGACTAGCGGGAGCTACAATGAGCAGTTCTTC.